One and the same sample provided the 7 T cell receptor beta chains below, sequenced in a study of tumor and adjacent non-tumor tissue in lung cancer. The library came from three nested PCR rounds adapted from ARM-PCR protocols. TCRdb redid the calling of the multiplex PCR reads with MiXCR, one entry per CDR3 protein. The sample contains roughly 66,000 distinct CDR3 sequences, around 73% of which appear only once. The template was RNA from unsorted bulk tissue. Sequenced material: lung tumor tissue. Source of these receptors: a man aged 55 to 69 with non-small cell lung cancer.

As regards this clonotype: A much larger clone differs by one base, so this may be a read error. The chain couples TRBV6-1 to TRBJ2-7, with 10 bases that match TRBD2. Per the germline V gene, CDR1 is MNHNS and CDR2 is SASEGT. The CDR3 sequence is 13 residues long. The CDR3 protein is CANSRTSGYEQYF. The CDR3 DNA sequence: TGTGCCAACAGTAGGACTAGCGGTTACGAGCAGTACTTC.

Points on this clonotype: Relative to the germline gene, one junction end is altered; a read error may explain this. The J gene is TRBJ2-4, the V gene TRBV6-5; 9 bases align to TRBD2. Germline assignment: CDR1 MNHEY and CDR2 SVGAGI. The CDR3 has 13 residues. The CDR3 is CVSAGGPADIHYF. The DNA of the CDR3 is TGTGTCAGCGCGGGAGGGCCGGCTGACATTCACTATTTC.

To note about this clonotype: The junction departs from germline at one end; a sequencing error may be responsible. The CDR3 sequence: CASALGSNSFTTHPDEQYF. The DNA for the CDR3 is TGTGCTAGTGCTTTGGGGTCTAACAGCTTTACCACCCACCCGGACGAGCAGTACTTC. The chain has TRBV12-5 and TRBJ2-7; D remains unclear. Germline CDR1 and CDR2: LGHNT and FRNRAP. The CDR3 runs to 19 residues.

This clonotype was seen at least ten times. J is TRBJ1-1 and V is TRBV28, with D possibly matching TRBD1 (5 bases). The germline gives CDR1 MDHEN, CDR2 SYDVKM. Deletions cut 2 bases from V and 1 base from J, with 8 bases between. The CDR3 covers 14 residues. The CDR3 DNA reads as TGTGCCAGCAGTTTAGCAGGGCGGAACACTGAAGCTTTCTTT. It translates to CASSLAGRNTEAFF.

Turning to this clonotype: Its ends do not fully match the called genes, so a read error is possible. The V gene is TRBV29-1, the J gene TRBJ2-5; tentatively, D is TRBD2 (5 bases). CDR3 length: 15 residues. The V gene's germline CDR1 is SQVTM and CDR2 ANQGSEA. In nucleotides, the CDR3 is TGCAGCGTTGATGGGCATCTAGCTAGCCAAGCGACCCAGTACTTT. This encodes CSVDGHLASQATQYF.

The chain links TRBV10-2 to TRBJ2-7; the D is unclear. V lost 4 bases and J 4 bases, leaving 11 bases between the germline ends. Germline-derived CDR1 and CDR2 are WSHSY and SAAADI. The CDR3 contains 13 residues. CDR3 DNA: TGCGCCAGCAGTGTCGGCGGAACTTACGAGCAGTACTTC. Protein: CASSVGGTYEQYF.

A single count supports this clonotype. Compared with germline, one end of the junction differs, possibly owing to a read error. This chain uses TRBV6-2 or TRBV6-3 with TRBJ2-1; TRBD2 aligns across 8 bases. Germline CDR1 MNHEY, CDR2 SVGEGT. CDR3 length: 14 amino acids. This CDR3 reads CVNKERGRGNEQFF. CDR3 coding DNA: TGTGTCAACAAGGAGCGGGGGCGAGGCAATGAGCAATTCTTC.